Listed below are T cell receptor beta chains from one sample, sequenced in a study of cytomegalovirus exposure and HLA in healthy donors. Some clones are missing from TCRdb's copy, which holds only in-frame ones; the method was immunoSEQ multiplex PCR. Found here are 30,000 to 40,000 clones, roughly 88% of them singletons; the top ten hold less than 4%. The sequenced sample consisted of PBMCs. These receptors were collected from a woman under 30 in good health and CMV-seronegative. CDR3s include the opening cysteine and the closing phenylalanine or tryptophan. The order of the fields is clone size, D gene, V gene, CDR3 length, J gene, CDR3 DNA, CDR3 protein. A D gene is named only where the DNA matches it firmly. Clone size appears in some rows only: once, few, many, or a class for an expanded clone.

abundance: -; d_gene: TRBD2; v_gene: TRBV5-8; len: 16; j_gene: TRBJ2-7; CDR3nt: TGTGCCAGCAGCTGGGAAAGCGGGAGGGCCTCGCGTGAGCAGTACTTC; CDR3aa: CASSWESGRASREQYF
abundance: -; d_gene: TRBD1; v_gene: TRBV6-1; len: 15; j_gene: TRBJ2-7; CDR3nt: TGTGCCAGCAGTGAGAGGGGACAGACCTCCTACGAGCAGTACTTC; CDR3aa: CASSERGQTSYEQYF
abundance: once; d_gene: TRBD1; v_gene: TRBV6-5; len: 13; j_gene: TRBJ2-1; CDR3nt: TGTGCCAGCAGTTATAACAGGGGCCATGAGCAGTTCTTC; CDR3aa: CASSYNRGHEQFF
abundance: -; d_gene: TRBD1; v_gene: TRBV6-6; len: 14; j_gene: TRBJ2-7; CDR3nt: TGTGCCAGCAGTTGGGGACAGAGCTCCTACGAGCAGTACTTC; CDR3aa: CASSWGQSSYEQYF
abundance: -; d_gene: -; v_gene: TRBV18; len: 15; j_gene: TRBJ1-2; CDR3nt: TGTGCCAGCTCACCGTTGGCTGAAGCTAACTATGGCTACACCTTC; CDR3aa: CASSPLAEANYGYTF
abundance: -; d_gene: -; v_gene: TRBV28; len: 12; j_gene: TRBJ1-1; CDR3nt: TGTGCCAGCAGTTTGGTAGGGGGTTTAGCTTTCTTT; CDR3aa: CASSLVGGLAFF
abundance: -; d_gene: -; v_gene: TRBV7-2; len: 16; j_gene: TRBJ2-2; CDR3nt: TGTGCTAGCAGCTCTATGGGGGGAACCAACACCGGGGAGCTGTTTTTT; CDR3aa: CASSSMGGTNTGELFF
abundance: once; d_gene: TRBD2; v_gene: TRBV30; len: 15; j_gene: TRBJ2-7; CDR3nt: TGTGCCTGGAGTGTAATCGGGGGGGCTGGTGACGAGCAGTACTTC; CDR3aa: CAWSVIGGAGDEQYF
abundance: few; d_gene: TRBD1; v_gene: TRBV30; len: 13; j_gene: TRBJ2-7; CDR3nt: TGTGCCTGGAGTCTCGAACAGGGGTACGAGCAGTACTTC; CDR3aa: CAWSLEQGYEQYF
abundance: -; d_gene: -; v_gene: TRBV7-3; len: 15; j_gene: TRBJ2-3; CDR3nt: TGTGCCAGCAGCTTCCCGGACAGGGAGGGAGATACGCAGTATTTT; CDR3aa: CASSFPDREGDTQYF
abundance: -; d_gene: -; v_gene: TRBV5-6; len: 13; j_gene: TRBJ1-5; CDR3nt: TGTGCCAGCAGCTTGAGGTCGGGTCAGCCCCAGCATTTT; CDR3aa: CASSLRSGQPQHF
abundance: -; d_gene: -; v_gene: TRBV7-2; len: 12; j_gene: TRBJ1-2; CDR3nt: TGTGCCAGCAGCTTCCCCAGCTATGGCTACACCTTC; CDR3aa: CASSFPSYGYTF
abundance: medium-sized; d_gene: -; v_gene: TRBV27; len: 15; j_gene: TRBJ1-5; CDR3nt: TGTGCCAGCAGTTTCTCAGGGGCCGGTGGTCAGCCCCAGCATTTT; CDR3aa: CASSFSGAGGQPQHF
abundance: -; d_gene: -; v_gene: TRBV4-1; len: 17; j_gene: TRBJ2-2; CDR3nt: TGCGCCAGCAGCCAAGAAGGAGCCGGCGGCCTCACCGGGGAGCTGTTTTTT; CDR3aa: CASSQEGAGGLTGELFF
abundance: few; d_gene: TRBD1; v_gene: TRBV7-9; len: 16; j_gene: TRBJ2-7; CDR3nt: TGTTCCAGCAGCTTAGCCTTCGGGACAGATTACTACGAGCAGTACTTC; CDR3aa: CSSSLAFGTDYYEQYF
abundance: -; d_gene: -; v_gene: TRBV4-1; len: 12; j_gene: TRBJ2-1; CDR3nt: TGCGCCAGCAGCCAAGACGGCGGGGAGCAGTTCTTC; CDR3aa: CASSQDGGEQFF
abundance: -; d_gene: TRBD1; v_gene: TRBV28; len: 16; j_gene: TRBJ1-2; CDR3nt: TGTGCCAGCAGTTTACCAATTACAGGGGCGGCGTATGGCTACACCTTC; CDR3aa: CASSLPITGAAYGYTF
abundance: -; d_gene: -; v_gene: TRBV6-1; len: 15; j_gene: TRBJ1-1; CDR3nt: TGTGCCAGCAGTCGCACGGCGGAAGGGAACACTGAAGCTTTCTTT; CDR3aa: CASSRTAEGNTEAFF
abundance: -; d_gene: -; v_gene: TRBV4-1; len: 13; j_gene: TRBJ2-3; CDR3nt: TGCGCCAGCAGCCAAGATAGTGGGAGGACGCAGTATTTT; CDR3aa: CASSQDSGRTQYF
abundance: -; d_gene: -; v_gene: TRBV19; len: 16; j_gene: TRBJ1-4; CDR3nt: TGTGCCAGTAGCAAACTGAGCAGGAGGGGTGGAGAAAAACTGTTTTTT; CDR3aa: CASSKLSRRGGEKLFF
abundance: -; d_gene: -; v_gene: TRBV19; len: 14; j_gene: TRBJ2-2; CDR3nt: TGTGCCAGTAGTATAGGAGAGAACACCGGGGAGCTGTTTTTT; CDR3aa: CASSIGENTGELFF
abundance: -; d_gene: TRBD2; v_gene: TRBV7-3; len: 15; j_gene: TRBJ2-7; CDR3nt: TGTGCCAGCAGCCCAAGTCCTAGCGGACTCTACGAGCAGTACTTC; CDR3aa: CASSPSPSGLYEQYF
abundance: -; d_gene: -; v_gene: TRBV5-1; len: 14; j_gene: TRBJ1-1; CDR3nt: TGCGCCAGCAGCTTTATAGAAGGGTCTGGCGGGGCTTTCTTT; CDR3aa: CASSFIEGSGGAFF
abundance: -; d_gene: TRBD1; v_gene: TRBV5-4; len: 16; j_gene: TRBJ2-6; CDR3nt: TGTGCCAGCAGCACCCCAGGGGGTCCTGGGGCCAACGTCCTGACTTTC; CDR3aa: CASSTPGGPGANVLTF
abundance: few; d_gene: -; v_gene: TRBV7-2; len: 15; j_gene: TRBJ2-2; CDR3nt: TGTGCCAGCAGCTTAGAGGGGCAGATCACCGGGGAGCTGTTTTTT; CDR3aa: CASSLEGQITGELFF
abundance: -; d_gene: -; v_gene: TRBV5-1; len: 13; j_gene: TRBJ2-2; CDR3nt: TGCGCCAGCAGCTTGGATATTCCCGGGGAGCTGTTTTTT; CDR3aa: CASSLDIPGELFF
abundance: -; d_gene: TRBD2; v_gene: TRBV15; len: 18; j_gene: TRBJ2-5; CDR3nt: TGTGCCACCAGCAGAGACCCTCCGGGACTAGCGGGTGTCGGGGCCCAGTACTTC; CDR3aa: CATSRDPPGLAGVGAQYF
abundance: -; d_gene: -; v_gene: TRBV10-3; len: 11; j_gene: TRBJ1-4; CDR3nt: TGTGCCGTGCGCGGGGGTGAAAAACTGTTTTTT; CDR3aa: CAVRGGEKLFF
abundance: -; d_gene: -; v_gene: TRBV4-3; len: 13; j_gene: TRBJ2-5; CDR3nt: TGCGCCAGCAGCCAAGTTCTAGGAGAGACCCAGTACTTC; CDR3aa: CASSQVLGETQYF
abundance: -; d_gene: TRBD2; v_gene: TRBV6-5; len: 15; j_gene: TRBJ2-1; CDR3nt: TGTGCCAGCAGCCCCGGGACTAGCGGGTACAATGAGCAGTTCTTC; CDR3aa: CASSPGTSGYNEQFF
abundance: -; d_gene: TRBD2; v_gene: TRBV5-1; len: 17; j_gene: TRBJ2-1; CDR3nt: TGCGCCAGCAGCTTGGGGACTAGCGGGATATCCTACAATGAGCAGTTCTTC; CDR3aa: CASSLGTSGISYNEQFF
abundance: -; d_gene: -; v_gene: TRBV5-7; len: 10; j_gene: TRBJ2-7; CDR3nt: TGTGCCAGCAGCCTCTACGAGCAGTACTTC; CDR3aa: CASSLYEQYF
abundance: -; d_gene: -; v_gene: TRBV28; len: 13; j_gene: TRBJ2-7; CDR3nt: TGTGCCAGCAGTCCCCTCCCAAGGGGCGAGCAGTACTTC; CDR3aa: CASSPLPRGEQYF
abundance: -; d_gene: TRBD1; v_gene: TRBV5-4; len: 14; j_gene: TRBJ1-2; CDR3nt: TGTGCCAGCAGCAAACAGGGGTCTCAGGATGGCTACACCTTC; CDR3aa: CASSKQGSQDGYTF
abundance: -; d_gene: TRBD1; v_gene: TRBV27; len: 16; j_gene: TRBJ1-1; CDR3nt: TGTGCCAGCAGTTTCACCCCGGGACAGGGAAGGGCTGAAGCTTTCTTT; CDR3aa: CASSFTPGQGRAEAFF
abundance: -; d_gene: -; v_gene: TRBV6-5; len: 14; j_gene: TRBJ2-7; CDR3nt: TGTGCCAGCAGCCTCTCCCTCGGGTCTGGGGAGCAGTACTTC; CDR3aa: CASSLSLGSGEQYF
abundance: few; d_gene: TRBD1; v_gene: TRBV4-3; len: 15; j_gene: TRBJ2-7; CDR3nt: TGCGCCAGCAGCCAAGCCTCGGGACAGGGCTACGAGCAGTACTTC; CDR3aa: CASSQASGQGYEQYF
abundance: -; d_gene: TRBD2; v_gene: TRBV7-7; len: 15; j_gene: TRBJ2-2; CDR3nt: TGTGCCATACGTGGGACTAGCGGGAGCACCGGGGAGCTGTTTTTT; CDR3aa: CAIRGTSGSTGELFF
abundance: few; d_gene: -; v_gene: TRBV7-2; len: 12; j_gene: TRBJ1-2; CDR3nt: TGTGCCAGCAGCTTAACAGGGTATGGCTACACCTTC; CDR3aa: CASSLTGYGYTF
abundance: -; d_gene: -; v_gene: TRBV6-6; len: 16; j_gene: TRBJ1-2; CDR3nt: TGTGCCAGCAGTTACCCCCGGGGAGGATTATCGAGTGGCTACACCTTC; CDR3aa: CASSYPRGGLSSGYTF
abundance: once; d_gene: -; v_gene: TRBV7-6; len: 13; j_gene: TRBJ1-6; CDR3nt: TGTGCCAGCAGCCGGGAGGCGAATTCACCCCTCCACTTT; CDR3aa: CASSREANSPLHF
abundance: -; d_gene: -; v_gene: TRBV4-2; len: 16; j_gene: TRBJ2-7; CDR3nt: TGTGCCAGCAGCCACTATGCCGGGGGGCAGTCCTACGAGCAGTACTTC; CDR3aa: CASSHYAGGQSYEQYF
abundance: once; d_gene: TRBD1; v_gene: TRBV6-6; len: 16; j_gene: TRBJ2-2; CDR3nt: TGTGCCAGCACCGACAGGGGACAGGGATCCCCCGGGGAGCTGTTTTTT; CDR3aa: CASTDRGQGSPGELFF
abundance: -; d_gene: -; v_gene: TRBV9; len: 14; j_gene: TRBJ2-7; CDR3nt: TGTGCCAGCAGCGCAGGACGTACCGGGGGCGAGCAGTACTTC; CDR3aa: CASSAGRTGGEQYF
abundance: -; d_gene: -; v_gene: TRBV6-5; len: 15; j_gene: TRBJ2-1; CDR3nt: TGTGCCAGCAGTTTCAACCCCAGCTCCTACAATGAGCAGTTCTTC; CDR3aa: CASSFNPSSYNEQFF
abundance: -; d_gene: TRBD2; v_gene: TRBV7-3; len: 14; j_gene: TRBJ2-1; CDR3nt: TGTGCCAGCAGCTTAAGCGGGGGAGACAATGAGCAGTTCTTC; CDR3aa: CASSLSGGDNEQFF
abundance: -; d_gene: -; v_gene: TRBV4-3; len: 17; j_gene: TRBJ2-7; CDR3nt: TGCGCCAGCAGCCAAGATCCGCATGGTGCGGGTAGATACGAGCAGTACTTC; CDR3aa: CASSQDPHGAGRYEQYF
abundance: -; d_gene: TRBD1; v_gene: TRBV30; len: 12; j_gene: TRBJ1-1; CDR3nt: TGTGCCTCGGACAGGGGGTACACTGAAGCTTTCTTT; CDR3aa: CASDRGYTEAFF
abundance: -; d_gene: TRBD2; v_gene: TRBV11-2; len: 14; j_gene: TRBJ2-2; CDR3nt: TGTGCCAGCAGCTCGGGACTAGCGGGGAGGGAGCTGTTTTTT; CDR3aa: CASSSGLAGRELFF
abundance: -; d_gene: TRBD2; v_gene: TRBV4-3; len: 15; j_gene: TRBJ2-3; CDR3nt: TGCGCCAGCAGCCAAGACCGGACTAGGACAGATACGCAGTATTTT; CDR3aa: CASSQDRTRTDTQYF
abundance: -; d_gene: TRBD2; v_gene: TRBV27; len: 18; j_gene: TRBJ2-7; CDR3nt: TGTGCCAGCAGGCGGCAGGGGACTAGCGGGGGGTCAACCTACGAGCAGTACTTC; CDR3aa: CASRRQGTSGGSTYEQYF
abundance: -; d_gene: TRBD2; v_gene: TRBV5-4; len: 15; j_gene: TRBJ2-1; CDR3nt: TGTGCCAGCAGAACCGGGACTAGCGGGTACAATGAGCAGTTCTTC; CDR3aa: CASRTGTSGYNEQFF
abundance: -; d_gene: TRBD2; v_gene: TRBV6-1; len: 15; j_gene: TRBJ2-5; CDR3nt: TGTGCCAGCAGCGGGACTAGCGGGAGTGAAGAGACCCAGTACTTC; CDR3aa: CASSGTSGSEETQYF
abundance: -; d_gene: -; v_gene: TRBV6-6; len: 11; j_gene: TRBJ2-5; CDR3nt: TGTGCCAGTACGGGACAAGAAACCCAGTACTTC; CDR3aa: CASTGQETQYF
abundance: -; d_gene: TRBD1; v_gene: TRBV7-9; len: 16; j_gene: TRBJ2-7; CDR3nt: TGTGCCAGCAGCTTAGACCCGGGACAGGGACCCTACGAGCAGTACTTC; CDR3aa: CASSLDPGQGPYEQYF